Reported below is one TCR beta chain. Looked up from germline, CDR1 is PRHDT and CDR2 is FYEKMQ (reference sequence). V was shortened by 0 bases and J by 6 bases, with 12 bases between the two germline ends. The CDR3 loop spans 15 amino acids. Profiled with immunoSEQ multiplex PCR; TCRdb holds only in-frame clones, not every one. Altogether about 180,000 clones are present, about 83% being singletons, with the ten largest covering about 9.7%. The data are from a study of blood T cell repertoires in COVID-19. The chain joins TRBV13 to TRBJ1-3; tentative D call: TRBD1 (6 bases). This sequence originates from a woman in her 30s who had recovered from COVID-19. The sequencing input was PBMCs or T cells enriched from blood (not recorded which). This CDR3 is CASSLGVGGKNTIYF. CDR3 in DNA: TGTGCCAGCAGCTTAGGTGTTGGGGGCAAAAACACCATATATTTT.